The rows below give T cell receptor beta chains drawn from one sample of a study of low-dose radiotherapy and immunotherapy resistance in tumors. TCRdb independently ran MiXCR on the reads; one entry per CDR3 protein. The data contain tens of thousands of distinct CDR3 sequences, around 29% of them singletons. The sample was PBMCs, taken before treatment. These receptor sequences come from a female donor with ovarian cancer. Each CDR3 is given with its conserved first and last residue. The D gene is left open where the match is weak. Only some rows state a clone size, as once, few, many or a class for expanded clones.

TRBV28,TRBJ2-2,-,-,-,CATSPGRNGELFFF
TRBV4-2,TRBJ2-5,TRBD2,many,TGTGCCAGCAGCCAAGATTTCACTAGCGGAAAACAAGAGACCCAGTACTTC,CASSQDFTSGKQETQYF
TRBV29-1,TRBJ2-7,-,-,TGCAGCGTTGAACAACAGGGAGTGCTACACGAGCAGTACTTC,CSVEQQGVLHEQYF
TRBV6-2/TRBV6-3,TRBJ1-1,-,many,TGTGCCAGCAAGGAGGTGGGGAGAACTGAAGCTTTCTTT,CASKEVGRTEAFF
TRBV5-1,TRBJ2-1,-,many,TGCGCCAGCAGCTTGATACGGGGGCCATACAATGAGCAGTTCTTC,CASSLIRGPYNEQFF
TRBV30,TRBJ2-7,TRBD2,-,TGTGCCTGGGGCCCGGGACTAAACTACGAGCAGTACTTC,CAWGPGLNYEQYF
TRBV18,TRBJ2-3,-,-,TGTGCCAGCTCACGCGAGGCCGGCACAGATACGCAGTATTTT,CASSREAGTDTQYF
TRBV13,TRBJ2-3,-,many,TGTGCCAGCAGCCCAGTAGGGGGGGGGCACACAGATACGCAGTATTTT,CASSPVGGGHTDTQYF
TRBV6-2/TRBV6-3,TRBJ1-1,-,once,TGTGCCAGCAGTTACTCTCTTAGGGGCGGCGCTGAAGCTTTCTTT,CASSYSLRGGAEAFF
TRBV6-8,TRBJ1-5,-,-,TGTGCCAGCAGTGAAATCCAAACACAGCCCCAGCATTTT,CASSEIQTQPQHF
TRBV9,TRBJ2-4,-,many,TGTGCCAGCAGCGTATCAGAGGGCGGTTGGGACAACATTCAGTACTTC,CASSVSEGGWDNIQYF
TRBV19,TRBJ2-3,-,many,TGTGCCAGTAGTATAGCGGACAGCAGGGGCCCAGATACGCAGTATTTT,CASSIADSRGPDTQYF
TRBV5-5,TRBJ2-1,-,many,TGTGCCAGCAGCTCAGTTCTTGGAGCGAGCTCCTACAATGAGCAGTTCTTC,CASSSVLGASSYNEQFF
TRBV4-3,TRBJ1-4,-,many,TGCGCCAGCAGCCCCGTGAATTTGGAGGGAGGAGAAAAACTGTTTTTT,CASSPVNLEGGEKLFF
TRBV6-2/TRBV6-3,TRBJ2-7,-,many,TGTGCCAGCAGGCCCCGGAGGGATCCTTACGAGCAGTACTTC,CASRPRRDPYEQYF
TRBV5-8,TRBJ2-5,TRBD2,many,TGTGCCAGCAGCTTGCTTAGCGGGGGTGAGACCCAGTACTTC,CASSLLSGGETQYF
TRBV3-1,TRBJ2-7,-,many,TGTGCCAGCAGCCCAAGTCGAGGGGAGCAGTACTTC,CASSPSRGEQYF
TRBV6-4,TRBJ2-1,-,many,TGTGCCAGCAGCCCCGTAACCAGGGCCTCCTACAATGAGCAGTTCTTC,CASSPVTRASYNEQFF
TRBV11-2,TRBJ1-2,-,-,TGTGCCAGCAGCTTTCAGGGAGACTATGGCTACACCTTC,CASSFQGDYGYTF
TRBV2,TRBJ1-1,TRBD1,-,TGTGCCAGCAGAAGGGACAGGGTGAACACTGAAGCTTTCTTT,CASRRDRVNTEAFF
TRBV24-1,TRBJ1-5,-,many,TGTGCCACCAGTGATTTGCAAGGTCAGCCCCAGCATTTT,CATSDLQGQPQHF
TRBV9,TRBJ1-5,TRBD1,few,TGTGCCAGCAGCGCCGAAGGGGGCAGGGGTCAGCCCCAGCATTTT,CASSAEGGRGQPQHF
TRBV12-3/TRBV12-4,TRBJ2-3,-,many,TGTGCCAGCAGTTTAGCGCTTCGGACACGAAGGGCAGATACGCAGTATTTT,CASSLALRTRRADTQYF